This T cell receptor (beta chain) is drawn from a study of blood T cell repertoires in COVID-19. Overall study: Samples representing acute and convalescent COVID-19 were sourced from the United States, Italy and Spain.

With 4 bases removed from V and 7 bases from J, the gap between germline ends came to 11 bases. Germline CDR1 is LGHNA and CDR2 is YSLEER. CDR3 length: 13 amino acids. Original processing methods: Amplified reference gene primers provided the basis for estimating nucleated cell counts. TCRdb's copy holds only in-frame clones and misses some; the assay was immunoSEQ multiplex PCR. D and trimming come from the DNA, and the V and J calls and clone size come from that table. This sample carries more than 250,000 clones, approximately 86% of them seen once, and the ten largest clones take approximately 4%.

This chain uses TRBV4-3 with TRBJ2-4; possible D gene TRBD2, 6 bases. The receptor's source is a man aged 18 to 30 with active or convalescent COVID-19. The sequencing input was peripheral blood. The CDR3 DNA follows: TGCGCCAGCAGCCCGGGGGTGGGGAACATTCAGTACTTC. Encoded protein: CASSPGVGNIQYF.